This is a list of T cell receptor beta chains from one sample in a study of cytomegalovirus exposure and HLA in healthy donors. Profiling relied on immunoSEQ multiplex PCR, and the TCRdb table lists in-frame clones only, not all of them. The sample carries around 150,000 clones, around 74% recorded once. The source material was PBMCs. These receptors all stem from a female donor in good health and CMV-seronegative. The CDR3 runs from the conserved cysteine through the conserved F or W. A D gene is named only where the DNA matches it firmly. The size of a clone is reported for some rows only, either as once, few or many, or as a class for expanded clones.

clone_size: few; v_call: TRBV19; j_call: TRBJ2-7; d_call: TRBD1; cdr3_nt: TGTGCCAGTAGCTCCTTGGGGCAGGGGGCCGGCGAGCAGTACTTC; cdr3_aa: CASSSLGQGAGEQYF
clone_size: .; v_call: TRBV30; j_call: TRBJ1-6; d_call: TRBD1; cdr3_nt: TGTGCCTGGAGTGCCCGAACAGGGGATCGTCCACCCCTCCACTTT; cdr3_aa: CAWSARTGDRPPLHF
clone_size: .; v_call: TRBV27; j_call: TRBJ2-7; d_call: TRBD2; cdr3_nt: TGTGCCAGCAAACCCTCGGGGGCTAGCGGGAAGCACGAGCAGTACTTC; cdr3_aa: CASKPSGASGKHEQYF
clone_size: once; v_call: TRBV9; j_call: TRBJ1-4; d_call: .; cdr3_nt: TGTGCCAGCAGCGTAGAAGGGGGAGATGAAAAACTGTTTTTT; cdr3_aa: CASSVEGGDEKLFF
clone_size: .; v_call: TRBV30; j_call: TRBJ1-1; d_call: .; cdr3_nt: TGTGCCTGGCACTATTTTAAGAACACTGAAGCTTTCTTT; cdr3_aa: CAWHYFKNTEAFF
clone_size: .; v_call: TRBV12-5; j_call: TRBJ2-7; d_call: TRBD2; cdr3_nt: TGTGCTAGTGGTTTGGGTGGCGGGGGATCTAACGAGCAGTACTTC; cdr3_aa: CASGLGGGGSNEQYF
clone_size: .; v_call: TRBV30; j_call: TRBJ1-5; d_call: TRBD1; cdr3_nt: TGTGCCTGGAGCGGGACAGTGGATCAGCCCCAGCATTTT; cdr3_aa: CAWSGTVDQPQHF
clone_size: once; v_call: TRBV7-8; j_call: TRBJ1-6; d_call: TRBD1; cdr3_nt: TGTGCCAGCAGCTTTGGAGTTGGACAGGATTACAATTCACCCCTCCACTTT; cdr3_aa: CASSFGVGQDYNSPLHF
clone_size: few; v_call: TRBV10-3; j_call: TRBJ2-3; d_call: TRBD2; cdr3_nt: TGTGCCATCAGCCCTGAACTAGCGGGGCGTTTCACAGATACGCAGTATTTT; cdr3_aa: CAISPELAGRFTDTQYF
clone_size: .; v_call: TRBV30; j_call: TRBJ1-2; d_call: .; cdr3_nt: TGTGCCTGGAGCCGCGAAATCTACACCTTC; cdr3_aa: CAWSREIYTF
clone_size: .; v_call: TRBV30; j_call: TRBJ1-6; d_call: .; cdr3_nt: TGTGCCTGGAGGGAGGGACCAAATTCACCCCTCCACTTT; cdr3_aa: CAWREGPNSPLHF
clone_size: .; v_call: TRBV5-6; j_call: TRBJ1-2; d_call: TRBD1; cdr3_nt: TGTGCCAGCAGCTTCGACAGGGGCGACTATGGCTACACCTTC; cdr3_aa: CASSFDRGDYGYTF
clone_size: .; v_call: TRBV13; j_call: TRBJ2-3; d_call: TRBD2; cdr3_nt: TGTGCCAGCAGCCCCCGGCTAGCGGGGGCCCTGACAGATACGCAGTATTTT; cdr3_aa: CASSPRLAGALTDTQYF
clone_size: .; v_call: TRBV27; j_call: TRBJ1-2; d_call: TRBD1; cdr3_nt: TGTGCCAGCAGTCCACAACAGGGGCCCTGGGTGAGGTATGGCTACACCTTC; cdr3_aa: CASSPQQGPWVRYGYTF
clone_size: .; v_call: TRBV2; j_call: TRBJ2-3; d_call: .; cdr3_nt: TGTGCCAACACCGGGACTTTGCGGGATACGCAGTATTTT; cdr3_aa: CANTGTLRDTQYF
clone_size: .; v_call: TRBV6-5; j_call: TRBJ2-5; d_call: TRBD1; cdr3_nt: TGTGCCAGCAGCCCGGGACAGGGTATGGAGACCCAGTACTTC; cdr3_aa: CASSPGQGMETQYF
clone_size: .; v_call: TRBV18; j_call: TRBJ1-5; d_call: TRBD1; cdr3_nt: TGTGCCAGCTCACCCGACAGGGAATCGAATCAGCCCCAGCATTTT; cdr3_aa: CASSPDRESNQPQHF
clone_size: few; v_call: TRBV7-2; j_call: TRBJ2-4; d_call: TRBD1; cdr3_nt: TGTGCCAGCAGCCTGGACAGGGCTTCGCGAAACATTCAGTACTTC; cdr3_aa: CASSLDRASRNIQYF
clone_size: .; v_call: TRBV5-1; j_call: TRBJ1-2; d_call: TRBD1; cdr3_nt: TGCGCCAGCAGCACCGGACAGGGAGGTGGCTACACCTTC; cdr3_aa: CASSTGQGGGYTF
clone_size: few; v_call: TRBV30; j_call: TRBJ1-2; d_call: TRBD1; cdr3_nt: TGTGCCTGGGTTGGACAGGGGGCGCTCGGCTACACCTTC; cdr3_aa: CAWVGQGALGYTF
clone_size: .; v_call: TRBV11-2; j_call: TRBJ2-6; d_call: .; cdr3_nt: TGTGCCAGCAGCTTAGATCCCGTCTCTGGGGCCAACGTCCTGACTTTC; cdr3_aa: CASSLDPVSGANVLTF
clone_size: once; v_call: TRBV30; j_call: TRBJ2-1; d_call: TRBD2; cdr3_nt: TGTGCCTGGTCCTGGGGGGGTGAGCAGTTCTTC; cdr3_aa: CAWSWGGEQFF
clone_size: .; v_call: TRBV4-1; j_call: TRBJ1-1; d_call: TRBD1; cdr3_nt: TGCGCCAGCAGCCAAGGTGTGACAGGGACCACTGAAGCTTTCTTT; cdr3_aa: CASSQGVTGTTEAFF
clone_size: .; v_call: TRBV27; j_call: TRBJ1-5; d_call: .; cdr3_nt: TGTGCCAGCAGTTTATCTGGAGGGACGAGCAATCAGCCCCAGCATTTT; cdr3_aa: CASSLSGGTSNQPQHF
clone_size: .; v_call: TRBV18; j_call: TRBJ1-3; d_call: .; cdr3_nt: TGTGCCAGCTCACCACCCAATCAATTAAACACCATATATTTT; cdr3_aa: CASSPPNQLNTIYF
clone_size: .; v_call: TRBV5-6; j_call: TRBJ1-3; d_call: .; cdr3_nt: TGTGCCAGCAGCTTGATAGGGGATGGAAACACCATATATTTT; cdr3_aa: CASSLIGDGNTIYF
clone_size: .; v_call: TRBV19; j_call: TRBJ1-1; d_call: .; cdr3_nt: TGTGCCAGTAGTGAACAGGGTCACACTGAAGCTTTCTTT; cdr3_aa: CASSEQGHTEAFF
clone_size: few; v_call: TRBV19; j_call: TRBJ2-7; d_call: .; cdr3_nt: TGTGCCAGTAGTACAGGGACCCGGGGAGGCTTGGGGCAGTACTTC; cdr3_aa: CASSTGTRGGLGQYF
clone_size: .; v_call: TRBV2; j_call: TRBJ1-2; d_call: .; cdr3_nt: TGTGCCAGCAGGGGGGCTATGGCCTATGGCTACACCTTC; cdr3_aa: CASRGAMAYGYTF
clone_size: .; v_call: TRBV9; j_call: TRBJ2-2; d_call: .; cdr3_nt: TGTGCCAGCAGCCCGGGAGGATTGAGTGAGGGGGATCCCGGGGAGCTGTTTTTT; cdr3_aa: CASSPGGLSEGDPGELFF
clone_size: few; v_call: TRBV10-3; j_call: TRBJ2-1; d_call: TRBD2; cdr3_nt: TGTGCCATCAGTGAGCCGACTAGCGGGAGAATCTACAATGAGCAGTTCTTC; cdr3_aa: CAISEPTSGRIYNEQFF
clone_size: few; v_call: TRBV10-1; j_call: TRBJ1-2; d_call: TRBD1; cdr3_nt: TGCGCCAGCAGTACCGGGACAGGGACTGGCTACACCTTC; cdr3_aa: CASSTGTGTGYTF
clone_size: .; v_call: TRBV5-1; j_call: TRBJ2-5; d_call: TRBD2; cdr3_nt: TGCGCCAGCAGCAGGCTAGCGGGGGGGCGAGAGACCCAGTACTTC; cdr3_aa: CASSRLAGGRETQYF
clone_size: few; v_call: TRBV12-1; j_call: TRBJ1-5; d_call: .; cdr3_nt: TGTGCCAGCAGCTTTGGGGACAGGGGGGGTTCCAATCAGCCCCAGCATTTT; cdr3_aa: CASSFGDRGGSNQPQHF
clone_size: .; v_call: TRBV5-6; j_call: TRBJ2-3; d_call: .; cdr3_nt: TGTGCCAGCAGTCTGACCGGGACAGATACGCAGTATTTT; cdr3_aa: CASSLTGTDTQYF
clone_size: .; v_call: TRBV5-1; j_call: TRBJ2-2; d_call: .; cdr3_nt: TGCGCCAGCAGCTCTCAGGGAATTCAGGTCGGGGAGCTGTTTTTT; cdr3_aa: CASSSQGIQVGELFF
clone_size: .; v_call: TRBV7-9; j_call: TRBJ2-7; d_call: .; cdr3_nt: TGTGCCAGCAGCTTAGTATCGGCGGGTCCCTACGAGCAGTACTTC; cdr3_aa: CASSLVSAGPYEQYF
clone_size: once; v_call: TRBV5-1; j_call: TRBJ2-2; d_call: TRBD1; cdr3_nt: TGCGCCAGCAGCCACGCCCCGGGACAGGCGAACACCGGGGAGCTGTTTTTT; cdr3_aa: CASSHAPGQANTGELFF
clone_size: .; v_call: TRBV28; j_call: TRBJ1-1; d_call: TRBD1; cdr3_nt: TGTGCCAGCAGCTCCGGGACAGGGGGTGACACTGAAGCTTTCTTT; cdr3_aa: CASSSGTGGDTEAFF
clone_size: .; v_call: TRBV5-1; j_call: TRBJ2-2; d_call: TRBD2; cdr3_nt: TGCGCCAGCAGCATACGGACTAGCGGGGAAACCACCGGGGAGCTGTTTTTT; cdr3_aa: CASSIRTSGETTGELFF
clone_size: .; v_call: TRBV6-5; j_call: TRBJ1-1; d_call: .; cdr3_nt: TGTGCCACCAAAGGGCCAGGACAACGAGCTTTCTTT; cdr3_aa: CATKGPGQRAFF
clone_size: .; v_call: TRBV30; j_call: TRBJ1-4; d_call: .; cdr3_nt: TGTGCCTGGGGTACAGGCAGGTCTAATGAAAAACTGTTTTTT; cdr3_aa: CAWGTGRSNEKLFF
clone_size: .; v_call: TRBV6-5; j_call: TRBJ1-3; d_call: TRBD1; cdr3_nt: TGTGCCAGCAGTACCCGACAGGGCGCTGGAAACACCATATATTTT; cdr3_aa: CASSTRQGAGNTIYF
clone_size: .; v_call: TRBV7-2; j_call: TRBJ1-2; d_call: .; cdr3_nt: TGTGCCAGCAGCCCATATCGGACGGGGGGGAACTATGGCTACACCTTC; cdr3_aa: CASSPYRTGGNYGYTF